The sequence of this T cell receptor beta chain was determined in a study of blood T cell repertoires in COVID-19. Trimming stripped 0 bases from V and 6 bases from J, with 7 bases between. Germline V gene lookup returns CDR1 SGHKS and CDR2 YYEKEE (reference sequence). The CDR3 spans 13 residues. The protocol was immunoSEQ multiplex PCR, while the TCRdb copy is restricted to in-frame clones and leaves out a portion. The table includes 99,000 or so clones, about 90% detected once. Input material: peripheral blood. This chain connects TRBV5-5 to TRBJ1-5; the D is unclear. The sequence came from a man in his fifties or sixties with COVID-19, enrolled during active disease. The CDR3 nucleotides read TGTGCCAGCAGCTTGGCCGGGAGTCAGCCCCAGCATTTT. Its translation is CASSLAGSQPQHF.